The 9 T cell receptor beta chains below were found in one sample sequenced in a study of T cell responses to AZD1222 COVID-19 vaccine. Clones were sequenced by immunoSEQ multiplex PCR, and TCRdb holds only the in-frame ones, with some missing. The sample shows 100,000 to 150,000 clones, 88% of them seen only once. The sequencing used peripheral blood, collected on day 0 of AZD1222 vaccination. These receptors all come from an adult in good health.

The rearrangement joins TRBV12-5 to TRBJ2-5; a possible D gene is TRBD1 (6 bases). The CDR3 is 15 amino acids. V lost 2 bases and J lost 5, with 15 bases in between. Germline CDR1 LGHNT, CDR2 FRNRAP. The CDR3 DNA reads as TGTGCTAGTGGTTTGATGCTACAGGGTAGGGAGACCCAGTACTTC. Translating it yields CASGLMLQGRETQYF.

This sequence joins TRBV12-5 and TRBJ1-4; D is undetermined. The germline V gene has CDR1 LGHNT and CDR2 FRNRAP. This CDR3 contains 17 residues. V lost 0 bases and J lost 4, with 15 bases in between. CDR3 DNA: TGTGCTAGTGGTTTGGTAAGGTCAGAGCGAGATAATGAAAAACTGTTTTTT. The encoded protein is CASGLVRSERDNEKLFF.

V and J are TRBV7-2 and TRBJ1-1; tentative D call: TRBD1 (5 bases). The CDR3 extends over 14 amino acids. Trimming cost V 4 bases and J 2 bases, with 11 bases left between them. The V gene's germline CDR1 is SGHTA and CDR2 FQGNSA. For the CDR3, the DNA is TGTGCCAGCAGCTCCTGGGGGACTAACACTGAAGCTTTCTTT. It is translated as CASSSWGTNTEAFF.

The CDR3 here is CASSFGTSFQETQYF. The DNA for the CDR3 is TGTGCCAGCAGCTTTGGGACTAGCTTTCAGGAGACCCAGTACTTC. The V call is TRBV5-6, the J call TRBJ2-5, with 9 bases matching TRBD2. The CDR3 is 15 residues long. V gave up 2 bases and J gave up 5 bases; unmatched junction bases: 7. Germline CDR1 SGHDT, CDR2 YYEEEE.

For this clone: This sample also contains other DNA sequences that code for the same CDR3. This chain links TRBV10-2 with TRBJ2-7; 10 bases fit TRBD2. V gave up 5 bases and J gave up 4 bases; unmatched junction bases: 5. There are 14 residues in the CDR3. From germline, CDR1 is WSHSY and CDR2 SAAADI. This chain's CDR3 is CASSRSSGGYEQYF. The CDR3 nucleotides read TGCGCCAGCAGTAGGTCTAGCGGGGGTTACGAGCAGTACTTC.

The V and J genes are TRBV7-2 and TRBJ2-5; D remains ambiguous. The CDR3 length is 17 residues. Germline values: CDR1 SGHTA, CDR2 FQGNSA. The ends were cut back, 0 bases at V and 3 bases at J, with 17 bases in the middle. This chain's CDR3 is CASSLARLRIGEETQYF. The DNA of the CDR3 is TGTGCCAGCAGCTTAGCCCGTCTCAGGATCGGTGAAGAGACCCAGTACTTC.

The gene calls are TRBV6-6 and TRBJ2-3, with D perhaps TRBD2 (5 bases). CDR3 length: 13 residues. V lost 5 bases and J lost 1, with 7 bases in between. Germline V lookup: CDR1 MNHNY, CDR2 SVGAGI (reference sequence). CDR3 sequence reads: CASSRTGTDTQYF. The CDR3 coding sequence is TGTGCCAGCAGTCGGACTGGCACAGATACGCAGTATTTT.

The chain has TRBV29-1 and TRBJ2-3; 8 bases fit TRBD1. The CDR3 totals 14 residues. J gave up 0 bases and V 3 bases, and 2 bases lay outside the gene matches. The germline gives CDR1 SQVTM, CDR2 ANQGSEA. CDR3 in amino acids: CSVDRGHSTDTQYF. DNA of the CDR3: TGCAGCGTTGACAGGGGGCATAGCACAGATACGCAGTATTTT.

The CDR3 sequence is CASSGSGRSNTGELFF. Written as DNA, the CDR3 is TGTGCCAGCAGCGGATCGGGCCGTTCGAACACCGGGGAGCTGTTTTTT. V usage is TRBV5-4 and J usage is TRBJ2-2; D call uncertain. Germline CDR1 SGHNT, CDR2 YYREEE (reference sequence). The CDR3 has 16 amino acids. V lost 4 bases to trimming and J lost 0 bases, with 13 bases between them.